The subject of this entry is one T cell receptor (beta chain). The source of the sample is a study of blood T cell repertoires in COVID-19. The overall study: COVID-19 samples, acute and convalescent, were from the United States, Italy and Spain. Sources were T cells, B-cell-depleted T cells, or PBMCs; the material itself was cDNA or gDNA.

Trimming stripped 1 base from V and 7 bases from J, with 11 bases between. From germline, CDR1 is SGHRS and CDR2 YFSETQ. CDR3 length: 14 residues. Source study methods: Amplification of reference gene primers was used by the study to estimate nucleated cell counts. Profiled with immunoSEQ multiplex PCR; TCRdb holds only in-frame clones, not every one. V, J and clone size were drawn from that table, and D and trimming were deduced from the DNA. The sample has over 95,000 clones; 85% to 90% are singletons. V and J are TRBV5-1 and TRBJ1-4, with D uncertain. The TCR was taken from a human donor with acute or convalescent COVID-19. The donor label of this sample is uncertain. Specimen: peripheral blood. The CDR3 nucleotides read TGCGCCAGCAGCTTGTCCGGGTTCGGTGAAAAACTGTTTTTT. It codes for CASSLSGFGEKLFF.